This is a list of T cell receptor beta chains from one sample in a study of shared clonotypes between healthy human individuals. The assay was immunoSEQ multiplex PCR, and TCRdb's table has in-frame clones only and misses some. The repertoire includes some 2.1 million clones, roughly 95% of them detected once, and 0.85% to 1.2% sits in the top ten. The sequencing input was naive CD8+ T cells sorted from blood. Source of these receptors: a man in his late teens or twenties in good health. The CDR3 runs from the conserved cysteine through the conserved F or W. The D gene is left open where the match is weak. Clone size is shown for a subset of rows, as once, few, many or a class of expanded clone.

v_gene	j_gene	abundance	d_gene	CDR3nt	CDR3aa
TRBV28	TRBJ1-2	once	.	TGTGCCAGCAATAGTTTTAGACGGGAAACTAGAGGCTACACCTTC	CASNSFRRETRGYTF
TRBV27	TRBJ2-1	.	.	TGTGCCAGCAGTAATTACTCCGGGGATAAACCCTCCTACAATGAGCAGTTCTTC	CASSNYSGDKPSYNEQFF
TRBV6-1	TRBJ2-1	.	.	TGTGCCAGCGACTGGGACTCCTACAATGAGCAGTTCTTC	CASDWDSYNEQFF
TRBV9	TRBJ2-7	.	.	TGTGCCAGCAGCGTATCTGGGGGCCCTATCTACGAGCAGTACTTC	CASSVSGGPIYEQYF
TRBV5-5	TRBJ2-7	.	.	TGTGCCAGCGAACCAGGGTTTCGGTCTTACGAGCAGTACTTC	CASEPGFRSYEQYF
TRBV6-5	TRBJ2-1	.	.	TGTGCCAGCAGTAATACAGGGTCCCATGAGCAGTTCTTC	CASSNTGSHEQFF
TRBV5-6	TRBJ2-3	.	.	TGTGCCAGCAGCTTGGAGGCTGGTCAGAGCGAGACAGATACGCAGTATTTT	CASSLEAGQSETDTQYF
TRBV5-5	TRBJ2-7	.	.	TGTGCCAGCAGCTTGCCAGGTTTGGCCTACGAGCAGTACTTC	CASSLPGLAYEQYF
TRBV7-9	TRBJ2-7	.	TRBD1	TGTGCCAGCAGCGATCTGGACAGGCCCTACGAGCAGTACTTC	CASSDLDRPYEQYF
TRBV7-8	TRBJ2-7	.	TRBD1	TGTGCCAGCAGCCCCCCCCTGGGACAGCCCTACGAGCAGTACTTC	CASSPPLGQPYEQYF
TRBV6-5	TRBJ2-7	.	.	TGTGCCAGCAGTTACTCAGGGGATCTCTACGAGCAGTACTTC	CASSYSGDLYEQYF
TRBV27	TRBJ2-3	.	.	TGTGCCAGCAGTTTCGTAGGGGCGGGAGATACGCAGTATTTT	CASSFVGAGDTQYF
TRBV11-2	TRBJ1-1	.	.	TGTGCCAGCAGCTTAGATCCGGGGCCGGGGACTGAAGCTTTCTTT	CASSLDPGPGTEAFF
TRBV29-1	TRBJ1-1	once	.	TGCAGCGTTGTCGGAATGAACACTGAAGCTTTCTTT	CSVVGMNTEAFF
TRBV18	TRBJ1-2	.	TRBD1	TGTGCCAGCTCACAACAGGGGAACTATGGCTACACCTTC	CASSQQGNYGYTF
TRBV11-2	TRBJ2-7	.	.	TGTGCCAGCAGCTTACGCGTCTACGAGCAGTACTTC	CASSLRVYEQYF
TRBV28	TRBJ1-5	.	.	TGTGCCAGCAGTTCCTACCGACAACCTAATCAGCCCCAGCATTTT	CASSSYRQPNQPQHF
TRBV27	TRBJ2-2	.	.	TGTGCCAGCAGTTTATCATCTCGAACGGAGCTGTTTTTT	CASSLSSRTELFF
TRBV19	TRBJ2-2	once	.	TGTGCCACCCTCGTTGAGACGAACACCGGGGAGCTGTTTTTT	CATLVETNTGELFF
TRBV5-1	TRBJ1-2	.	.	TGCGCCAGCAGCTTGGAGGTGGGCTATGGCTACACCTTC	CASSLEVGYGYTF
TRBV6-6	TRBJ2-1	.	.	TGTGCCAGCAGAGAATCGGACAATGAGCAGTTCTTC	CASRESDNEQFF
TRBV5-6	TRBJ2-3	.	.	TGTGCCAGCAGCTCTGACCTCACAGATACGCAGTATTTT	CASSSDLTDTQYF
TRBV12-5	TRBJ1-4	.	.	TGTGCTAGTGGTTTGGGGACCCTGAATTTTGAAAAACTGTTTTTT	CASGLGTLNFEKLFF
TRBV5-4	TRBJ2-5	.	.	TGTGCCAGCAGCTTGGATAGGGTCCAAGAGACCCAGTACTTC	CASSLDRVQETQYF
TRBV10-2	TRBJ2-7	.	.	TGCGCCACCTTGGACGGGGCCTACGAGCAGTACTTC	CATLDGAYEQYF
TRBV6-5	TRBJ2-5	.	.	TGTGCCAGCAGTTACTCGAATGGCCAAGAGACCCAGTACTTC	CASSYSNGQETQYF
TRBV9	TRBJ1-3	.	.	TGTGCCAGCAGCGATCCGACCAGGCTCTCTGGAAACACCATATATTTT	CASSDPTRLSGNTIYF